This T cell receptor (beta chain) was identified during a study of blood T cells in healthy people across ages. Study as a whole: Capture by template switching was about one barcoded beta molecule per two T cells.

Through a sample-barcoded 5' primer and a J-beta primer mix, a second PCR was run for roughly 7 to 11 cycles. TCRdb re-called the 5' RACE reads through MiXCR, storing one row per CDR3 protein. The sample gives 800,000 or so distinct CDR3 sequences, more than 35% of which show up once; 15% to 20% is in the top ten. Sequenced material: blood. This TCR derives from a man older than 75 in good health.

Here the CDR3 DNA reads TGTGCCGGAACCCCTGGCGGCAGTAATCAGCCCCAGCATTTT. Amino acids: CAGTPGGSNQPQHF. The chain uses TRBV28 and TRBJ1-5; no clear D gene. Germline V gene data show CDR1 as MDHEN and CDR2 as SYDVKM. The CDR3 is 14 amino acids. Trimming removed 11 bases at V and 4 bases at J, with 18 bases between.